The subject of this entry is one T cell receptor beta chain. This clone's antigen is unknown. One base away there is no much larger clone; base qualities are not given. CD8 naive samples consisted of CD45RO-negative cells that were positively selected for CCR7, yielding a CD45RA+CCR7+ population without TemRA cells. Donors were healthy HIV-negative adults with no recently reported acute infections or vaccinations. Every donor was a Caucasian adult living in Nashville, Tennessee, USA. Blood was collected by leukapheresis, and PBMCs were isolated by Ficoll-Histopaque density gradient centrifugation and then cryopreserved in liquid nitrogen vapor phase. Analytical flow cytometry was used to check the purity and quantity of every magnetically sorted T cell population. Each sorted fraction had its genomic DNA isolated and then quantified by UV absorbance on a Nanodrop 2000c. The sample originates from a study of shared clonotypes between healthy human individuals (dated by TCRdb to the early 2020s). For context, the study as a whole: The cohort comprised a couple of women and a few men aged 18 to 49 years. Per donor, three plates each were used for CD4 naive and CD4 memory, two for CD8 naive, and one for CD8 memory. Blood TCR repertoires of roughly five healthy adults were deeply sequenced to estimate repertoire size and the extent of clonotype sharing between individuals. To increase sequencing depth and limit assay-specific biases, different laboratories used diverse techniques to prepare libraries and sequence TCR repertoires. Leukapheresis yielded between about 0.94 and 8.9 billion PBMCs per donor.

Study-level results and caveats: Sampling was limited to blood, and TCR repertoires in tissue likely differ from TCR repertoires in blood. Higher generation probabilities were observed for clonotypes shared by all four sorted-subset donors than for non-shared clonotypes. Naive subsets generally had larger estimated clonotype richness than memory subsets. Even with the large sequencing depth, rarefaction of the sorted-subset datasets indicated that sequencing was incomplete. Because the study included a small number of donors, the genetic and exposure-history diversity represented was limited. Sharing across a few donors was observed for approximately 5% of naive CD4, less than 4% of naive CD8, about 2.5% of memory CD4, and roughly 0.4% of memory CD8 clonotypes. Pairwise subsampling indicated that sequencing depth was expected to affect the degree of clonotype sharing among donors.

Using the deep immunoSEQ assay, TCR CDR3 regions were amplified from genomic DNA by multiplex PCR. Extracted genomic DNA from each cell subset was distributed evenly across all wells of several immunoSEQ 96-well plates, and each plate was treated as a replicate. For sorted subsets, roughly 200 ng of genomic DNA, equivalent to 25,000 to 35,000 T cell genomes, went into each replicate PCR. Purified libraries were quantified with a Qubit 3.0 fluorometer, sized on a Bioanalyzer 2100, and re-quantified with the KAPA Library Quantification kit. Every immunoSEQ 96-well plate was sequenced on a dedicated single-read 150-cycle Illumina NextSeq 550 flow cell. The original pipeline was this. Because only junctional sequences without quality scores were contained in the immunoSEQ output, filtering matching that applied to full-length reads could not be performed. To assign V/J genes and CDR3, sequences were annotated using PyIR, a Python wrapper for IgBLAST v1.9, with IMGT germline references. Reads were removed for weak V/J assignments (E-value above 1e-6), missing CDR3, stop codons, out-of-frame junctions, or ambiguous translated residues. V3J clonotypes were defined as sequences sharing an identical inferred V gene, J gene, and CDR3 amino acid sequence. Percentage overlap between repertoires was computed as shared unique clonotypes divided by the size of the smaller repertoire. RTK rarefaction, the Chao1 estimator, and Recon v2.1 estimates of unobserved clonotypes were used to assess repertoire richness. For all TCRbeta clonotypes obtained by the gDNA method from a few donors, generation probabilities were computed with OLGA. Sourced from immuneACCESS, this table was stored by TCRdb with only in-frame sequences that have V and J called. A share of the clones is absent; for the studies checked, an unresolved V gene accounts for under half, and the remainder has no known explanation. That table furnishes V, J and clone size, whereas the DNA furnished D and trimming. Here the sample has millions of clones; 85% to 95% occur a single time. 1.5% to 2% of the sample comes from the top ten.

From the cysteine up to the phenylalanine, the CDR3 has a length of 15 residues. Only CDR3 DNA is held: 45 bases, read in frame from base 1. V is clipped by 0 bases and J by 0 bases, and the sequence between their germline boundaries is 9 bases long. The germline V gene (reference sequence) sets CDR1 to MNHEY and CDR2 to SMNVEV. Sequencing was performed on naive CD8+ T cells from PBMCs. The sample's cell subset or site label, in plain terms: CD45RA+CCR7+. This chain is built from TRBV27 and TRBJ2-7; no D gene call is confident. This receptor was taken from a man aged 18 to 35 in good health. Some clones in this sample may be carry-over from other donors' samples. The encoded CDR3 is CASSLSPISSYEQYF. At the DNA level, the sequence is TGTGCCAGCAGTTTATCCCCCATTAGCTCCTACGAGCAGTACTTC.